The clone carrying this TCR beta chain is deemed medium-sized (0.01 to 0.1%). Its antigen is not known. The unsorted libraries had their origin in 2 million PBMCs stored at -80 C. This record comes from a study of neurological immune-mediated disorders. Overall study findings and caveats: None of the CDR3 amino acid sequences found in expanded clones was shared across subjects. This suggests that the TCR-beta repertoires were private in all groups. When grouped phylogenetically, the repertoires of 18 of the 34 multiple sclerosis patients fell together in one related-CDR3 cluster, which is a possible signature. Clinical and MRI features did not associate with the cluster found in multiple sclerosis patients.

TCRdb itself ran the 5' RACE reads through MiXCR, one entry per CDR3 protein. The sample includes under 25,000 distinct CDR3 sequences, about 2.6% of them seen just once. CDR1 is ENHRY, CDR2 SYGVKD, per germline. Trimming pared 4 bases from V and 5 bases from J, leaving 10 bases between. CDR3 length: 13 residues. Material: PBMCs. The sequence was collected from a woman aged 18-29 years with multiple sclerosis. The gene calls are TRBV10-3 and TRBJ2-3; D is possibly TRBD2 (5 bases). DNA for the CDR3: TGTGCCATCAGTGGACCAGGAGGAGATACGCAGTATTTT. Its protein product is CAISGPGGDTQYF.